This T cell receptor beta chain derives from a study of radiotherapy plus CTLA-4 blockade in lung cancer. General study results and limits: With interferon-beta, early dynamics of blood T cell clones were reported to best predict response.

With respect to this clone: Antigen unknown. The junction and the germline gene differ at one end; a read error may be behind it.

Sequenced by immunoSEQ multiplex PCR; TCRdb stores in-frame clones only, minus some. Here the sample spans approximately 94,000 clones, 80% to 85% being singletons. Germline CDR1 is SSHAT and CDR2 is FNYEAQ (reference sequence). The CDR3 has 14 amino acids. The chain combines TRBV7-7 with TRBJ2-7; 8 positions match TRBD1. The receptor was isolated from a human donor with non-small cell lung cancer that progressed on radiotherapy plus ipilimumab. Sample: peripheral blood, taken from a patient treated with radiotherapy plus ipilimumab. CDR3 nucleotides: TGTGCTAGCAGCTTAGGGACAGGTACCTACGAGCAGTACTTC. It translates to CASSLGTGTYEQYF.